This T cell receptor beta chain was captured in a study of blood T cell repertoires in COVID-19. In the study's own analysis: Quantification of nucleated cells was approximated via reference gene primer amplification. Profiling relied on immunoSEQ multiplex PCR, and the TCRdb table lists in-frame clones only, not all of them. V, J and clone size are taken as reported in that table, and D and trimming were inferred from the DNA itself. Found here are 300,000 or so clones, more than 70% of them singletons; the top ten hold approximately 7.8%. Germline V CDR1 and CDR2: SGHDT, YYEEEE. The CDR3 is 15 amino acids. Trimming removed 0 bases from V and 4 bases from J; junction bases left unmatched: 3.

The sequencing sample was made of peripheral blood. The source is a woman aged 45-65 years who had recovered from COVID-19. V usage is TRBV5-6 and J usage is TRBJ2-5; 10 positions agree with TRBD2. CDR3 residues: CASSLVLAGLETQYF. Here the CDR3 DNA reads TGTGCCAGCAGCTTGGTACTAGCGGGGTTAGAGACCCAGTACTTC.